This TCR beta chain originates from a study of T cell responses to AZD1222 COVID-19 vaccine. As regards this clone: Its antigen is currently unknown.

Recipients boosted at about 4 weeks or about 12 weeks are pooled. The CDR3 covers 16 residues. Germline assignment: CDR1 ENHRY and CDR2 SYGVKD. V was pared by 10 bases and J by 2 bases, with 13 bases of the junction left unmatched. Sequencing used immunoSEQ multiplex PCR; TCRdb keeps in-frame clones, though not all of them. This table holds about 160,000 clones, roughly 90% found once. Points from the study as a whole: Spike-wide vaccine-associated CD4 TCRs dominated at 160-218 and 743-854.

This clonotype originated in an adult who received the AZD1222 COVID-19 vaccine. This sample comprised peripheral blood, obtained 28 days after the second AZD1222 dose. The chain carries TRBV10-3 and TRBJ1-2; 10 nucleotides align to TRBD1. The CDR3 is CATRRDRGSGNYGYTF. Written as DNA, the CDR3 is TGTGCCACCCGCCGGGACAGGGGAAGTGGAAACTATGGCTACACCTTC.